Sequencing of this T cell receptor beta chain was carried out in a study of OX40 agonist ivuxolimab in advanced cancers. The method was immunoSEQ multiplex PCR; TCRdb's version includes in-frame clones alone and lacks a portion of them. Of around 69,000 clones listed, more than 65% are singletons. General study results and limits: On average, CD8+ T cells showed a greater number of expanded clones than CD4+. The CD4+ and CD8+ T cells in the blood had expanded clonally by week 6 at 0.1 to 3.0 mg/kg.

The CDR3 is 13 amino acids. The V gene's germline CDR1 is SNHLY and CDR2 FYNNEI. Trimming stripped 8 bases from V and 1 base from J, with 9 bases between. It was autoimmune disease history or systemic immunosuppression that excluded patients. Baseline, cycle 4 day 1, and cycle 7 day 1 were the blood sampling points. This clone appeared once. Its specificity is unknown. V gene TRBV2 combines with J gene TRBJ1-5; D perhaps matches TRBD1 (5 bases). This clonotype was obtained from an adult with an advanced solid tumor such as melanoma, head and neck, liver or kidney cancer. The sample here was CD4+ or CD8+ T cells sorted from blood, taken in a trial of the OX40 agonist ivuxolimab. The CDR3 loop reads CASGRVSNQPQHF. The CDR3 DNA is TGTGCCAGCGGCAGGGTAAGCAATCAGCCCCAGCATTTT.